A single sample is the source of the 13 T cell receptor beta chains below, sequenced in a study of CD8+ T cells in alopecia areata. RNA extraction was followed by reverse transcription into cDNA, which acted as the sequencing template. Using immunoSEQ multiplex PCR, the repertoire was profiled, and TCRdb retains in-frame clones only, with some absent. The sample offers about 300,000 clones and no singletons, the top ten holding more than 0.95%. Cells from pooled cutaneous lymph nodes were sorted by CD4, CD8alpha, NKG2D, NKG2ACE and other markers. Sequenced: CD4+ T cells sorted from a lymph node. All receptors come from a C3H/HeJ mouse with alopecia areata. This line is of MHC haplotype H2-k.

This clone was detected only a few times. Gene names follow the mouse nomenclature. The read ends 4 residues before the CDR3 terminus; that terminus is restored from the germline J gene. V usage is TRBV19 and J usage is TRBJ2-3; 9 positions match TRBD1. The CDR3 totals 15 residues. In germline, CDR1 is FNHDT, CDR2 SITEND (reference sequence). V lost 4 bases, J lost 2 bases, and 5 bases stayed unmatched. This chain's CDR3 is CASSSGQGFAETLYF. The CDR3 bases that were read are TGTGCCAGCAGTTCGGGACAGGGCTTTGCAGAA.

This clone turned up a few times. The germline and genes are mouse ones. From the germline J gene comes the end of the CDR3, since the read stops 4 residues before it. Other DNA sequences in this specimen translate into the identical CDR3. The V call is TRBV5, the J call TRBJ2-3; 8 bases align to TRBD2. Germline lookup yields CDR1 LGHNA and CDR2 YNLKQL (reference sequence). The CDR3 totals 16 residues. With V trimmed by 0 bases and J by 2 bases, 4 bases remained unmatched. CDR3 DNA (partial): TGTGCCAGCAGCCAAGATTCTGGGGGGCTTGCAGAA. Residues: CASSQDSGGLAE. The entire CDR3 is CASSQDSGGLAETLYF.

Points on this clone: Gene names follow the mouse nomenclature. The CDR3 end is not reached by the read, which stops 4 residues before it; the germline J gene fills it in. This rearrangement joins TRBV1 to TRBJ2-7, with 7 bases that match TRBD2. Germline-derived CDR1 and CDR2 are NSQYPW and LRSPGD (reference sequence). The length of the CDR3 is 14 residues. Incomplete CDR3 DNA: TGCACCTGCAGTGCAGACTGGGGGATTGAT. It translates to CTCSADWGID. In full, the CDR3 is CTCSADWGIDEQYF.

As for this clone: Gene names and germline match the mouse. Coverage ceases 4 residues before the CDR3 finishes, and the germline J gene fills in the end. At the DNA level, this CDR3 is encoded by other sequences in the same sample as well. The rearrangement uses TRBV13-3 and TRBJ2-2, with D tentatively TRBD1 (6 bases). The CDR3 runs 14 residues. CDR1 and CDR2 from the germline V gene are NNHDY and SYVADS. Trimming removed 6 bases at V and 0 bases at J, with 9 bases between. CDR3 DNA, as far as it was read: TGTGCCAGCACTCGGACAGCAAACACCGGG. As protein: CASTRTANTG. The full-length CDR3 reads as CASTRTANTGQLYF.

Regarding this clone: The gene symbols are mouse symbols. The DNA read from the CDR3 is TGTGCCAGCAGAAATACAGAAAACTCC. Amino acid sequence: CASRNTENS. From start to end, the CDR3 is CASRNTENSDYTF. The chain links TRBV14 to TRBJ1-2, with D uncertain. The read terminates 4 residues before the CDR3 end, so the remaining end is supplied by the germline J gene. The germline CDR1 and CDR2 sequences are SGHDT and FRDEAV. Trimming removed 5 bases at V and 1 base at J, with 9 bases between. CDR3 length equals 13 residues.

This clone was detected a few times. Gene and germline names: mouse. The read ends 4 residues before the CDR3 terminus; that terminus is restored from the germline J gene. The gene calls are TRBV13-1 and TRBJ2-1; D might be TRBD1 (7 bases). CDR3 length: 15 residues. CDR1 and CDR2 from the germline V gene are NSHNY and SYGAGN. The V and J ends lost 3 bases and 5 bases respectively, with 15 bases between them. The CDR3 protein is CASSGPRGGDAEQFF. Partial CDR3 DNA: TGTGCCAGCAGTGGTCCCCGAGGGGGCGATGCT.

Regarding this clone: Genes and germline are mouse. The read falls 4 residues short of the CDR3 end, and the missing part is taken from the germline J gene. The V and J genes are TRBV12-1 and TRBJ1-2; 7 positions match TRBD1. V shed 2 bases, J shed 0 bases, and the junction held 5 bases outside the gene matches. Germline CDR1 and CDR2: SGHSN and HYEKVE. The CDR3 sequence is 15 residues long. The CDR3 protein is CASSPSGTANSDYTF. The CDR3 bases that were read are TGTGCCAGCTCTCCTTCCGGGACAGCAAACTCC.

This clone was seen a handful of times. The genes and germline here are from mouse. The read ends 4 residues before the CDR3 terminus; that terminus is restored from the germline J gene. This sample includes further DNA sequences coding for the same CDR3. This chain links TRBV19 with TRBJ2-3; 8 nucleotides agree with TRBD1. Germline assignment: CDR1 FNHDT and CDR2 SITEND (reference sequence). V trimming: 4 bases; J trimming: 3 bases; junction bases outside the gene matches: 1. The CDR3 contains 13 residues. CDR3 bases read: TGTGCCAGCAGTCGACAGGGGGCAGAA. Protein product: CASSRQGAE. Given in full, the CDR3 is CASSRQGAETLYF. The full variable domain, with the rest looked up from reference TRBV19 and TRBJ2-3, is GGIITQTPKFLIGQEGQKLTLKCQQNFNHDTMYWYRQDSGKGLRLIYYSITENDLQKGDLSEGYDASREKKSSFSLTVTSAQKNEMAVFLCASSRQGAETLYFGSGTRLTVL.

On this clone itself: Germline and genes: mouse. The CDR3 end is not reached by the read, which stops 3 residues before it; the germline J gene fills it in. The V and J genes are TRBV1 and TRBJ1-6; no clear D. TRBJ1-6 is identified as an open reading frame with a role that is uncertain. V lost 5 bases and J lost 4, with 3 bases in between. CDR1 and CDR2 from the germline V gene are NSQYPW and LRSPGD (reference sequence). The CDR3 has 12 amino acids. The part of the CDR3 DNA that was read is TGCACCTGCAGTTCTTATAATTCGCCC. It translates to CTCSSYNSP. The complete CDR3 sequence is CTCSSYNSPLYF.

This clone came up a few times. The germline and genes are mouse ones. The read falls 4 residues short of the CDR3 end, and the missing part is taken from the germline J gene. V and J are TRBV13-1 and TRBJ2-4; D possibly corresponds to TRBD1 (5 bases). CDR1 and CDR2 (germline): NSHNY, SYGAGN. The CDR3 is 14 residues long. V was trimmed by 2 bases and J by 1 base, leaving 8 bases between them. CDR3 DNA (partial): TGTGCCAGCAGTGACCTCAGGGGTCAAAAC. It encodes CASSDLRGQN. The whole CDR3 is CASSDLRGQNTLYF.

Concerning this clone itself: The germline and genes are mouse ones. The CDR3 bases that were read are TGTGCCTGGAGTGCTGGGGGGGACACCGGG. Its translation: CAWSAGGDTG. The full CDR3 reads CAWSAGGDTGQLYF. The J gene is TRBJ2-2, the V gene TRBV31, with 9 positions matching TRBD2. Read data end 4 residues before the CDR3 end; the end is taken from the germline J gene. The CDR3 loop spans 14 amino acids. The germline V gene has CDR1 GKSSPN and CDR2 SITVG. V was pared by 2 bases and J by 3 bases, with 1 base of the junction left unmatched.

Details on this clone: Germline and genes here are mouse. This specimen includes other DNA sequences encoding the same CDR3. The CDR3 region is CASSGQANTGQLYF. The covered CDR3 bases are TGTGCCAGCAGTGGTCAAGCAAACACCGGG. The rearrangement joins TRBV13-1 to TRBJ2-2; the D is unclear. The read halts 4 residues ahead of the CDR3 end, with the missing end drawn from the germline J gene. Per germline, CDR1 NSHNY and CDR2 SYGAGN. Trimming took 3 bases from V and 0 from J, leaving 6 bases between them. The CDR3 totals 14 residues.

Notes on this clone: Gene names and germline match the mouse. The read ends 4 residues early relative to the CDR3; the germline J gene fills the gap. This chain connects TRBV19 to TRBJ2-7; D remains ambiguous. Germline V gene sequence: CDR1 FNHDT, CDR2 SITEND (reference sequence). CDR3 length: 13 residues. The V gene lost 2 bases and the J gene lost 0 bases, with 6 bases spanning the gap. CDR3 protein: CASSIWNSYEQYF. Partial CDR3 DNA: TGTGCCAGCAGTATCTGGAACTCCTAT.